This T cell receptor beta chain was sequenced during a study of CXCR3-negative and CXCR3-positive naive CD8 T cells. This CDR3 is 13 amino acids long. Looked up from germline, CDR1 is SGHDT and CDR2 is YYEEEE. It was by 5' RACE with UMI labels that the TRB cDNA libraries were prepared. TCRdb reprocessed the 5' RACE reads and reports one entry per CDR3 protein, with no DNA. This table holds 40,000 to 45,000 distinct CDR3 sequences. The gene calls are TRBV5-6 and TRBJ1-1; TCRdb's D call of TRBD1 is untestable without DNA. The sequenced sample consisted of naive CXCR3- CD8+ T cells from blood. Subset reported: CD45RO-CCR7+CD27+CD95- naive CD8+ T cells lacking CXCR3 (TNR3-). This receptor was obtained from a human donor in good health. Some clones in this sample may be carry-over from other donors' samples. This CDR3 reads CASSGGTGPEAFF.